The T cell receptor (beta chain) described here comes from a study of blood T cell repertoires in COVID-19. About the research overall: COVID-19 samples, acute and convalescent, were from the United States, Italy and Spain. The cDNA or gDNA used as material had been derived from T cells, B-cell-depleted T cells, or PBMCs.

Measured with immunoSEQ multiplex PCR; TCRdb has only the in-frame clones, and not every one. The sample holds 60,000 to 75,000 clones, roughly nine tenths seen once. The TCR comes from a man aged 35-49 years with COVID-19, enrolled during active disease. Sequencing used peripheral blood.

The CDR3 DNA reads TGTGCTAGTGGTTCCACCGGGACAGGGCTAGGAAACACCATATATTTT. It yields the protein CASGSTGTGLGNTIYF. The genes are TRBV12-5 and TRBJ1-3; 9 nucleotides agree with TRBD1. V lost 4 bases, J lost 4 bases, and 8 bases stayed unmatched. The CDR3 sequence is 16 residues long. Germline-derived CDR1 and CDR2 are LGHNT and FRNRAP.